The text below deals with one T cell receptor (beta chain). Its specificity is unknown. This specimen belongs to a study of cytomegalovirus exposure and HLA in healthy donors. Findings of the study overall: Donors were assumed by presence/absence analyses to have roughly uniform sequencing depth. The study designated about 180 TCR beta chains cytomegalovirus-associated. Later analysis demonstrated an association between a missense DCLRE1C variant and TCR beta V- and J-gene trimming.

Both 60 Vbeta primers and 13 Jbeta primers went into the PCR. Sequenced by immunoSEQ multiplex PCR; TCRdb stores in-frame clones only, minus some. This sample has about 82,000 clones, with less than 85% found just once. The clonotype comes from a human donor in good health. Sequenced material: PBMCs.

The CDR3 nucleotides read TGTGCCAGCAGTCTCCAGGGAAACTATGGCTACACCTTC. Its translation is CASSLQGNYGYTF. This chain uses TRBV7-9 with TRBJ1-2, with D tentatively TRBD1 (5 bases). V was cut by 6 bases and J by 2 bases, with 10 bases left in between. The CDR3 has 13 residues. Germline CDR1 SEHNR, CDR2 FQNEAQ (reference sequence).